The present T cell receptor (beta chain) was sequenced within a study of CD8+ T cells in alopecia areata. V gave up 5 bases and J gave up 0 bases, with 9 bases separating them. Germline-derived CDR1 and CDR2 are SQVTM and ANQGSEA. This CDR3 contains 13 residues. Treatment given: oral pan-JAK inhibitor, 5-10 mg twice daily. Isolated RNA was reverse transcribed into cDNA used as the sequencing template. Generated by immunoSEQ multiplex PCR, the TCRdb table keeps only in-frame clones and is missing some. Of around 150,000 clones in the sample, less than 80% are singletons; the top ten hold 12% to 15%. The sequences come from CD4+ T cells sorted from blood, collected at week 24, from a patient treated with tofacitinib. The clonotype originates from a human donor with alopecia areata. The rearrangement joins TRBV29-1 to TRBJ2-3; D gene unclear. The CDR3 bases are TGCAGCGTTTCCTTGGACAGCACAGATACGCAGTATTTT. This gives the protein CSVSLDSTDTQYF.